The source of this T cell receptor beta chain is a study of T cell changes during pregnancy in multiple sclerosis. This table comes from immunoSEQ multiplex PCR, and its TCRdb copy is limited to in-frame clones, with some not included. The sample includes approximately 52,000 clones, approximately 92% of them seen just once. V lost 8 bases and J 5 bases, leaving 19 bases between the germline ends. From germline, CDR1 is MRHNA and CDR2 SNTAGT. This CDR3 spans 15 amino acids. This clone has just one count. The chain uses TRBV6-4 and TRBJ2-1; TRBD2 might be the D (7 bases). The material sequenced was CD4+ T cells from peripheral blood mononuclear cells, taken in the second trimester of pregnancy. The receptor was derived from a female donor in good health, enrolled as a control in a pregnancy study. The CDR3 here is CASGGAGASNNEQFF. The CDR3 DNA sequence: TGTGCCAGCGGAGGGGCGGGGGCCTCGAACAATGAGCAGTTCTTC.